Described below is a single T cell receptor (beta chain) sequence and its context. What it binds is not known. The assay was immunoSEQ multiplex PCR, and TCRdb's table has in-frame clones only and misses some. The sample consists of approximately 50,000 clones, over 80% of them appearing once. Germline CDR1 reads SGHVS; CDR2 reads FQNEAQ. Trimming left V 4 bases short and J 3 bases short, with 6 bases between. The CDR3 runs 12 residues. The entry originates in a study of OX40 agonist ivuxolimab in advanced cancers. Baseline was the first blood sampling point, followed by cycle 4 day 1 and cycle 7 day 1. Study outcomes and limitations: Dosing at 0.1 to 3.0 mg/kg was accompanied by clonal expansion of CD4+ and CD8+ blood T cells by week 6. The 0.1-3.0 mg/kg partial responders had among the lowest clonal expansion. The expanded peripheral T cells' antigen specificity was not determined.

The chain links TRBV7-8 to TRBJ1-2; D is undetermined. The receptor's source is an adult with an advanced solid tumor such as melanoma, head and neck, liver or kidney cancer. Source: CD4+ or CD8+ T cells sorted from blood, taken in a trial of the OX40 agonist ivuxolimab. CDR3 nucleotides: TGTGCCAGCAGCTGGAATGACTATGGCTACACCTTC. Protein: CASSWNDYGYTF.